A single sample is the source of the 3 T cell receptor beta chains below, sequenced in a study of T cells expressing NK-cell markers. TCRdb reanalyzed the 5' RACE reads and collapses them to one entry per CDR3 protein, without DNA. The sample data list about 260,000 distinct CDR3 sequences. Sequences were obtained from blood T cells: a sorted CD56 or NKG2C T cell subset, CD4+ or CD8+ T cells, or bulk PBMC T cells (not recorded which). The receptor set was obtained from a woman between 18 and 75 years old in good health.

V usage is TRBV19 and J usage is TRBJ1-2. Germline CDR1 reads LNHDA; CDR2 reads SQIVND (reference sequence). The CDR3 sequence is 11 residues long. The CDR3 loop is CASSIGGGYTF.

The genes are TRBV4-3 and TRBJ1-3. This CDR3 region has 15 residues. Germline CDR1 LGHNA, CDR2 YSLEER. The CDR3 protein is CASSQVGVSGNTIYF.

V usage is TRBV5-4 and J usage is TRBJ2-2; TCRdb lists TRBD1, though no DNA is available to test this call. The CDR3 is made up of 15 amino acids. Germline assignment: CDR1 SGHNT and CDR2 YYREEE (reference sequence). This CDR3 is CASSFGQGLNGELFF. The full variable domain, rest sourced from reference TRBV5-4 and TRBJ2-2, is ETGVTQSPTHLIKTRGQQVTLRCSSQSGHNTVSWYQQALGQGPQFIFQYYREEENGRGNFPPRFSGLQFPNYSSELNVNALELDDSALYLCASSFGQGLNGELFFGEGSRLTVL.